A selection of T cell receptor beta chains follows, all from one sample in a study of pediatric ulcerative colitis. This table comes from immunoSEQ multiplex PCR, and its TCRdb copy is limited to in-frame clones, with some not included. This table has 30,000 to 35,000 clones, roughly three quarters appearing once. The source material was gut tissue. All receptors derive from a boy aged 5-17 years with mild ulcerative colitis. Each CDR3 is given without its conserved first and last residue.

length	V	J	CDR3
10	TRBV6-1	TRBJ1-2	ASSEGVYGYT
11	TRBV18	TRBJ1-1	ATGGRTDTEAF
12	TRBV7-3	TRBJ2-3	ASSFMGGTDTQY
13	TRBV11-2	TRBJ1-4	ASSLDGGTNEKLF
12	TRBV6-1	TRBJ1-1	ASSAGPETGEAF
13	TRBV4-2	TRBJ1-2	ASSPSGQGVSGYT
11	TRBV2	TRBJ1-1	ASSEVGGTEAF
13	TRBV6-6	TRBJ1-2	ASSSRGGPLYGYT
13	TRBV2	TRBJ2-3	ASSVIGERGDTQY
12	TRBV4-1	TRBJ2-3	ASSLRQTTDTQY
13	TRBV7-6	TRBJ2-5	ASSFLLASQETQY
11	TRBV30	TRBJ1-1	AWSQGYETEAF
11	TRBV30	TRBJ1-1	AWSVGTGGRAF
11	TRBV4-2	TRBJ2-7	ASSQGPAYEQY
12	TRBV7-2	TRBJ2-3	ASSLEVYTDTQY
11	TRBV10-3	TRBJ2-1	AISAGTPNEQF
12	TRBV19	TRBJ2-1	ASTNLAEKNEQF
14	TRBV5-1	TRBJ1-2	ASSLSPGRTNYGYT
10	TRBV27	TRBJ2-1	ASSQSPPVQF
12	TRBV4-1	TRBJ1-1	ASSQVGLTTEAF
13	TRBV21-1	TRBJ1-2	ASSRAWDRSYGYT
13	TRBV11-2	TRBJ2-7	ASSLEFGQFYEQY
14	TRBV9	TRBJ2-3	ASSVGLAGDTDTQY
15	TRBV9	TRBJ2-7	ASSVSARPGQEYEQY
10	TRBV19	TRBJ1-2	ASSIRSYGYT
13	TRBV29-1	TRBJ2-1	SVAVWETVGHEQF
11	TRBV6-1	TRBJ1-2	ASNRWRFYGYT
12	TRBV7-3	TRBJ2-5	ASSLSGTEETQY
13	TRBV6-1	TRBJ1-1	ASSPRDRMNTEAF
13	TRBV7-9	TRBJ1-1	ASSLRAGSVTEAF
12	TRBV5-4	TRBJ2-2	ASRTGGLTGELF
11	TRBV2	TRBJ2-1	ASSERWEDEQF
14	TRBV5-1	TRBJ2-1	ASSLDGGPIYNEQF
12	TRBV7-8	TRBJ2-7	ASSFRRQISEQY
12	TRBV29-1	TRBJ1-1	SVRKGGFFTEAF
13	TRBV2	TRBJ2-7	ASSAGLASQYEQY
13	TRBV15	TRBJ1-6	ATSRDPRNNSPLH
10	TRBV10-2	TRBJ2-7	ASSAGSGEQY
14	TRBV2	TRBJ2-1	ASRKGLAGIYNEQF
13	TRBV19	TRBJ1-4	ASSMGRVSNEKLF
11	TRBV29-1	TRBJ2-1	SAGGGYNNEQF
12	TRBV5-1	TRBJ2-1	ASSRRGLVNEQF
13	TRBV30	TRBJ1-1	AWIPKGGRYTEAF
12	TRBV10-2	TRBJ1-1	ASLPGRGYTEAF
12	TRBV5-4	TRBJ2-2	ASSRTGEDGELF
10	TRBV29-1	TRBJ2-1	SARTRLNEQF
11	TRBV5-1	TRBJ1-1	ASSHGGFTEAF
12	TRBV5-6	TRBJ1-1	ASSRRGVNTEAF
11	TRBV18	TRBJ2-7	ASSETRTYEQY
14	TRBV4-1	TRBJ1-6	ASSQDGGSYNSPLH
15	TRBV18	TRBJ2-6	ASSPGWRDSGANVLT
10	TRBV19	TRBJ1-2	ASTSRGYGYT
11	TRBV11-2	TRBJ2-7	ASSLTVRIEQY
13	TRBV11-2	TRBJ2-5	ASSFRFTTQETQY
13	TRBV2	TRBJ2-1	ASSPRAEGRDEQF